Listed here is a single T cell receptor (beta chain). Its antigen remains undetermined. Qualities for individual bases were not recorded, and no much larger clone is one base off. This beta chain is an unintended read in a library built for alpha chains; its size means little. The sample's time point label, in plain terms: sample taken at primary tumor resection. Donors were about 70 patients with early-stage, untreated non-small cell lung cancer from the lung TRACERx cohort. Whole RNA extracted from tumor and nontumor lung tissue, or from cryopreserved PBMC samples, was used for TCR sequencing without cell sorting. A patient was chosen for TCR sequencing only when enough RNA was available from at least two tumor regions. A lung pathologist reviewed the tumor and adjacent nontumor lung specimens before the specimens were selected. These data come from a study of spatial heterogeneity in lung cancer (dated by TCRdb to about 2019). At the level of the whole study: Beta-chain transcripts were consistently detected in greater numbers than alpha-chain transcripts, which likely reflects a higher abundance of beta-chain transcripts. Both alpha and beta chains were TCR-sequenced in samples taken at surgery, namely 220 tumor regions, 62 to 65 matched nontumor lung samples and approximately 58 PBMC samples. In the raw uncorrected reads, each unique combination of TCR and UMI appeared more than ten times on average. TCR alpha and beta repertoires were quantitatively compared across multiple tumor regions, matched nontumor lung and blood in non-small cell lung cancer. In tumor regions, TCR transcript counts showed a strong correlation with a T cell transcriptional module score from matched bulk RNA-seq. The study linked features of the TCR repertoire to counts of nonsynonymous mutations, which were determined by whole-exome sequencing of tumor tissue. Beyond this particular receptor, the publication reports: Additional single-cell paired TCR alpha and beta sequencing was considered necessary to confirm, at a functional level, the hypothesis that regional TCRs recognize regional mutations. Counts of ubiquitous and regional expanded TCRs were found to correlate with counts of ubiquitous and regional nonsynonymous mutations, respectively. A correlation was observed between the number of expanded intratumoral alpha and beta TCRs and the tumor nonsynonymous mutation count. Estimated TCR-seq coverage of tumor T cells was only roughly 7% for alpha chains and roughly 13% for beta chains.

Clipping removes 0 bases from V and 8 bases from J, with 6 as the unmatched junction base count. From the cysteine through the phenylalanine, the CDR3 covers 15 amino acids. The retained sequence is limited to the CDR3, 45 bases, with the frame set at the first base. CDR1 and CDR2 were assigned from the germline V gene (reference sequence) as DFQATT and SNEGSKA. The library was built by means of 5' RACE. The run used a NextSeq 500. In the TCR library protocol, a unique molecular identifier was attached to each TCR cDNA molecule so that PCR and sequencing errors could be corrected. On the study's bioinformatics: TCR identification, UMI-based error correction and CDR3 extraction were performed with Decombinator tools. Expanded TCRs were defined as those above a frequency of 2 per 1,000, corresponding to the top 1% of the tumor frequency distribution. Expanded tumor TCRs statistically deemed absent (corrected P<0.05) from at least one tumor region were classed as regional, and all other expanded tumor TCRs were classed as ubiquitous. Renyi diversity was calculated using the R vegan package after each repertoire was subsampled 100 times to 5,000 TCRs. To build CDR3 similarity networks, amino acid triplet string-kernel similarity was used, and CDR3s were connected when their pairwise similarity was above 0.82. The public reads were reprocessed in TCRdb via fastp at Q25 and MiXCR, keeping in-frame beta chains. One record per CDR3 amino acid sequence lists the most common genes and DNA. Clone size and V and J calls follow TCRdb, not the original study. This sample gives some 9,300 distinct CDR3 sequences in total; roughly 51% of them show up just once. 28% of the sample lies in the top ten.

The clonotype comes from a female donor with early-stage non-small cell lung cancer. The rearranged chain carries TRBV20-1 and TRBJ1-6, and TRBD1 aligns with 8 junction nucleotides. The material was lung tumor tissue, obtained at surgery. The encoded CDR3 is CSARDDGQGHSPLHF. The bases read TGCAGTGCTAGAGATGACGGACAGGGTCATTCACCCCTCCACTTT.